The rows below give T cell receptor beta chains drawn from one sample of a study of TIL therapy for anti-PD-1-resistant metastatic lung cancer. Repertoires were generated with immunoSEQ multiplex PCR, while TCRdb's copy carries only in-frame clones and drops some. The repertoire has 36,000 or so clones, 70% to 75% of them found once; the top ten carry roughly 6.1%. The sequencing used blood, collected at baseline. These receptors were collected from a person aged 25-80 years with non-small cell lung cancer. Each CDR3 is given with its conserved first and last residue. A D gene is named only where the DNA matches it firmly. Where a row states a size, it is once, few, many or the class of an expanded clone; other rows omit it.

v_gene: TRBV30; len: 14; j_gene: TRBJ2-5; d_gene: NA; abundance: NA; CDR3aa: CAWSPGLRRETQYF; CDR3nt: TGTGCCTGGAGTCCGGGCCTCAGGCGGGAGACCCAGTACTTC
v_gene: TRBV6-1; len: 17; j_gene: TRBJ2-3; d_gene: TRBD2; abundance: NA; CDR3aa: CASSEGLAGVSTDTQYF; CDR3nt: TGTGCCAGCAGTGAGGGACTAGCGGGAGTTAGCACAGATACGCAGTATTTT
v_gene: TRBV2; len: 14; j_gene: TRBJ1-5; d_gene: NA; abundance: few; CDR3aa: CASSSRAPGQPQHF; CDR3nt: TGTGCCAGCAGTTCCCGGGCCCCTGGGCAGCCCCAGCATTTT
v_gene: TRBV27; len: 14; j_gene: TRBJ2-2; d_gene: NA; abundance: once; CDR3aa: CASRTDRNTGELFF; CDR3nt: TGTGCCAGCAGAACGGACCGGAACACCGGGGAGCTGTTTTTT
v_gene: TRBV30; len: 13; j_gene: TRBJ1-2; d_gene: NA; abundance: NA; CDR3aa: CAWSATGSSGYTF; CDR3nt: TGTGCCTGGAGTGCAACAGGGTCTAGCGGCTACACCTTC
v_gene: TRBV4-1; len: 15; j_gene: TRBJ2-4; d_gene: NA; abundance: NA; CDR3aa: CASSQALSGKNIQYF; CDR3nt: TGCGCCAGCAGCCAAGCCCTATCCGGTAAAAACATTCAGTACTTC
v_gene: TRBV6-5; len: 13; j_gene: TRBJ1-5; d_gene: NA; abundance: NA; CDR3aa: CASRKMGGQPQHF; CDR3nt: TGTGCCAGCAGAAAAATGGGGGGTCAGCCCCAGCATTTT
v_gene: TRBV19; len: 19; j_gene: TRBJ1-5; d_gene: NA; abundance: NA; CDR3aa: CASSINIGGRGQYNQPQHF; CDR3nt: TGTGCCAGTAGTATAAACATAGGCGGGAGGGGCCAGTACAATCAGCCCCAGCATTTT
v_gene: TRBV7-9; len: 14; j_gene: TRBJ2-5; d_gene: NA; abundance: few; CDR3aa: CASSDGGVEETQYF; CDR3nt: TGTGCCAGCAGTGACGGGGGAGTTGAAGAGACCCAGTACTTC
v_gene: TRBV15; len: 14; j_gene: TRBJ2-2; d_gene: NA; abundance: NA; CDR3aa: CATTRGRVTGELFF; CDR3nt: TGTGCCACCACCAGGGGGAGGGTCACCGGGGAGCTGTTTTTT
v_gene: TRBV7-8; len: 14; j_gene: TRBJ2-1; d_gene: TRBD2; abundance: NA; CDR3aa: CASSLVAGVKEQFF; CDR3nt: TGTGCCAGCAGCTTAGTCGCGGGAGTTAAAGAGCAGTTCTTC
v_gene: TRBV7-2; len: 16; j_gene: TRBJ2-1; d_gene: TRBD2; abundance: NA; CDR3aa: CASSLASGGGYNEQFF; CDR3nt: TGTGCCAGCAGCTTAGCTAGCGGGGGGGGATACAATGAGCAGTTCTTC
v_gene: TRBV13; len: 13; j_gene: TRBJ2-7; d_gene: NA; abundance: NA; CDR3aa: CARETGHPYEQYF; CDR3nt: TGTGCCAGGGAAACAGGGCACCCCTACGAGCAGTACTTC
v_gene: TRBV9; len: 14; j_gene: TRBJ1-5; d_gene: TRBD1; abundance: few; CDR3aa: CASSVTGGDQPQHF; CDR3nt: TGTGCCAGCAGCGTTACAGGGGGCGATCAGCCCCAGCATTTT
v_gene: TRBV19; len: 17; j_gene: TRBJ1-5; d_gene: TRBD1; abundance: NA; CDR3aa: CASSIEYGQGFRQPQHF; CDR3nt: TGTGCCAGTAGTATAGAGTATGGACAGGGGTTTCGTCAGCCCCAGCATTTT
v_gene: TRBV6-4; len: 13; j_gene: TRBJ2-5; d_gene: NA; abundance: NA; CDR3aa: CASSDGPGTTQYF; CDR3nt: TGTGCCAGCAGTGACGGCCCGGGTACGACCCAGTACTTC
v_gene: TRBV2; len: 16; j_gene: TRBJ2-6; d_gene: NA; abundance: NA; CDR3aa: CASSESSGAGANVLTF; CDR3nt: TGTGCCAGCAGTGAGTCTTCCGGGGCTGGGGCCAACGTCCTGACTTTC
v_gene: TRBV5-1; len: 15; j_gene: TRBJ1-1; d_gene: TRBD1; abundance: few; CDR3aa: CASSFTGGVVTEAFF; CDR3nt: TGCGCCAGCAGCTTCACAGGGGGTGTTGTCACTGAAGCTTTCTTT
v_gene: TRBV4-3; len: 17; j_gene: TRBJ2-7; d_gene: TRBD2; abundance: NA; CDR3aa: CASSPGLAAKSSYEQYF; CDR3nt: TGCGCCAGCAGCCCGGGACTAGCGGCCAAAAGCTCCTACGAGCAGTACTTC
v_gene: TRBV7-2; len: 13; j_gene: TRBJ1-5; d_gene: NA; abundance: NA; CDR3aa: CASRADSNQPQHF; CDR3nt: TGTGCCTCCAGAGCGGATAGCAATCAGCCCCAGCATTTT
v_gene: TRBV9; len: 15; j_gene: TRBJ1-4; d_gene: NA; abundance: NA; CDR3aa: CASSASPQSNEKLFF; CDR3nt: TGTGCCAGCAGTGCCTCTCCCCAGTCTAATGAAAAACTGTTTTTT
v_gene: TRBV29-1; len: 17; j_gene: TRBJ2-2; d_gene: NA; abundance: once; CDR3aa: CSVAVGAANTYTGELFF; CDR3nt: TGCAGCGTTGCGGTCGGGGCAGCCAATACCTACACCGGGGAGCTGTTTTTT
v_gene: TRBV4-2; len: 17; j_gene: TRBJ2-7; d_gene: TRBD1; abundance: once; CDR3aa: CASSPRRLGTGGKEQYF; CDR3nt: TGTGCCAGCAGCCCCCGCCGGCTAGGGACAGGGGGGAAAGAGCAGTACTTC
v_gene: TRBV28; len: 15; j_gene: TRBJ2-7; d_gene: TRBD2; abundance: NA; CDR3aa: CASSLAAGGAYEQYF; CDR3nt: TGTGCCAGCAGTTTAGCCGCGGGGGGGGCGTACGAGCAGTACTTC
v_gene: TRBV4-1; len: 14; j_gene: TRBJ1-2; d_gene: NA; abundance: NA; CDR3aa: CASSQGGRYYGYTF; CDR3nt: TGCGCCAGCAGCCAAGGAGGGCGGTACTATGGCTACACCTTC
v_gene: TRBV9; len: 16; j_gene: TRBJ2-1; d_gene: NA; abundance: NA; CDR3aa: CASSVDRASAGNEQFF; CDR3nt: TGTGCCAGCAGCGTAGATAGGGCTAGCGCGGGGAATGAGCAGTTCTTC
v_gene: TRBV7-2; len: 12; j_gene: TRBJ2-3; d_gene: NA; abundance: NA; CDR3aa: CASSHAGDTQYF; CDR3nt: TGTGCCAGCAGCCATGCCGGCGATACGCAGTATTTT
v_gene: TRBV5-4; len: 14; j_gene: TRBJ2-1; d_gene: TRBD2; abundance: NA; CDR3aa: CASSFISSGGEQFF; CDR3nt: TGTGCCAGCAGCTTTATCTCCTCGGGAGGCGAGCAGTTCTTC
v_gene: TRBV28; len: 15; j_gene: TRBJ2-4; d_gene: NA; abundance: NA; CDR3aa: CASNAPRRNKNIQYF; CDR3nt: TGTGCCAGCAACGCCCCCAGACGGAACAAAAACATTCAGTACTTC
v_gene: TRBV6-5; len: 16; j_gene: TRBJ2-3; d_gene: TRBD2; abundance: NA; CDR3aa: CASSYSPFGGADTQYF; CDR3nt: TGTGCCAGCAGTTACTCGCCTTTTGGGGGGGCAGATACGCAGTATTTT
v_gene: TRBV9; len: 14; j_gene: TRBJ2-5; d_gene: TRBD1; abundance: NA; CDR3aa: CASSPQGTGETQYF; CDR3nt: TGTGCCAGCAGCCCCCAAGGGACAGGGGAGACCCAGTACTTC
v_gene: TRBV10-3; len: 13; j_gene: TRBJ2-1; d_gene: NA; abundance: few; CDR3aa: CAISPLQGIEQFF; CDR3nt: TGTGCCATCAGTCCATTACAGGGCATTGAGCAGTTCTTC
v_gene: TRBV9; len: 13; j_gene: TRBJ2-5; d_gene: TRBD1; abundance: NA; CDR3aa: CASSATGWETQYF; CDR3nt: TGTGCCAGCAGCGCGACAGGGTGGGAGACCCAGTACTTC
v_gene: TRBV15; len: 15; j_gene: TRBJ2-7; d_gene: TRBD2; abundance: few; CDR3aa: CATSRVLAGSTEQYF; CDR3nt: TGTGCCACCAGCAGAGTGCTAGCGGGCTCCACCGAGCAGTACTTC
v_gene: TRBV11-1; len: 15; j_gene: TRBJ2-7; d_gene: TRBD2; abundance: NA; CDR3aa: CASSASGRAHSEQYF; CDR3nt: TGTGCCAGCAGCGCTAGCGGGAGGGCTCACTCCGAGCAGTACTTC
v_gene: TRBV4-2; len: 16; j_gene: TRBJ1-4; d_gene: TRBD1; abundance: NA; CDR3aa: CASSLTGDRGNEKLFF; CDR3nt: TGTGCCAGCAGCCTCACCGGGGACAGGGGTAATGAAAAACTGTTTTTT